This TCR beta chain was captured in a study of T cell clusters in autoimmune cytopenias. Findings and limits, study-wide: Compared with active autoimmune hepatitis patients, healthy donors showed 2.5 to 3-fold more exclusive TRB clusters.

Concerning this clonotype: What it binds is unknown.

TRB amplification used around 0.25 ug of peripheral blood genomic DNA. Multiplex touch-down PCR amplified TRB using TRB-A and TRB-B pools in one tube. TCRdb re-called the multiplex PCR reads and gives one entry per CDR3 protein, without DNA. Across around 9,500 distinct CDR3 sequences, the top ten clones capture roughly a tenth of the sample. The CDR3 runs to 17 residues. The sequence came from a human donor with an autoimmune cytopenia or autoimmune hepatitis (not recorded which). Input material: peripheral blood. The V and J genes are TRBV12-3 or TRBV12-4 and TRBJ1-6; without DNA, the TCRdb call of TRBD1 cannot be checked. CDR3: CASRLRGRSSYNSPLHF.